The 29 T cell receptor beta chains in this list originate from one sample, sequenced in a study of blood T cell repertoires in COVID-19. Sequenced by immunoSEQ multiplex PCR; TCRdb stores in-frame clones only, minus some. The sample shows about 120,000 clones, 85% of them seen only once. Sequencing input: peripheral blood. Receptors originate from a woman older than 75 with acute or convalescent COVID-19.

The rearrangement joins TRBV19 to TRBJ2-7; 8 bases are shared with TRBD1. The CDR3 is 14 amino acids. V lost 5 bases, J lost 6 bases, and 9 bases stayed unmatched. CDR1 is LNHDA, CDR2 SQIVND, per germline (reference sequence). CDR3 sequence reads: CASSLYRGNGEQYF. CDR3 DNA: TGTGCCAGTAGTCTTTACAGGGGGAATGGCGAGCAGTACTTC.

This chain uses TRBV27 with TRBJ2-1, with 8 bases lining up with TRBD1. The CDR3 spans 15 residues. V was clipped by 4 bases and J by 6 bases; unmatched bases: 8. Germline loops: CDR1 MNHEY, CDR2 SMNVEV (reference sequence). Here the CDR3 reads CASSSPGGAGNEQFF. The CDR3 DNA sequence: TGTGCCAGCAGTTCCCCAGGGGGCGCGGGCAATGAGCAGTTCTTC.

V gene TRBV27 combines with J gene TRBJ2-1; possibly TRBD1 for D (7 bases). The V end was cut by 6 bases, the J end by 7 bases, with 13 bases between. The CDR3 contains 13 residues. The germline V gene encodes CDR1 MNHEY and CDR2 SMNVEV (reference sequence). The CDR3 sequence is CASRFQGGNEQFF. The CDR3 bases are TGTGCCAGCAGATTCCAGGGGGGAAATGAGCAGTTCTTC.

The rearrangement uses TRBV5-1 and TRBJ2-5, with a weak D call TRBD1 (5 bases). Germline lookup yields CDR1 SGHRS and CDR2 YFSETQ. The CDR3 has 15 amino acids. Trimming took off 1 base at V and 1 base at J, with 11 bases between the two ends. CDR3: CASSLIQGIQETQYF. CDR3 nucleotide sequence: TGCGCCAGCAGCTTGATCCAGGGTATCCAAGAGACCCAGTACTTC.

V and J are TRBV11-2 and TRBJ1-6; TRBD1 matches at 12 bases. The CDR3 extends over 15 amino acids. The trim removed 1 base at V and 14 bases at J, leaving 6 bases unmatched. CDR1 is SGHAT, CDR2 FQNNGV, per germline. The DNA for the CDR3 is TGTGCCAGCAGCTTAGCCGGGACAGGGGGCAGAACCCTCCACTTT. Translation gives CASSLAGTGGRTLHF.

Concerning this clone: One end of the junction is discordant with germline, which a read error may explain. The chain uses TRBV6-1 and TRBJ1-6; unclear D gene. The CDR3 totals 14 residues. CDR1 and CDR2 from the germline V gene are MNHNS and SASEGT. The DNA of the CDR3 is TGTGCCAGCAGTGAAGATCGAAGCGGCTCACCGGCGATTTTT. This encodes CASSEDRSGSPAIF.

The chain is built from TRBV6-2 or TRBV6-3 and TRBJ2-5, with D uncertain. The germline gives CDR1 MNHEY, CDR2 SVGEGT. The CDR3 contains 11 residues. The V and J ends lost 6 bases and 7 bases respectively, with 9 bases between them. The CDR3 nucleotides read TGTGCCAGCAGCCTTTCAGGGACCCAGTACTTC. This gives the protein CASSLSGTQYF.

The rearrangement uses TRBV2 and TRBJ1-1, with D possibly TRBD1 on 5 matching bases. Trimming pared 6 bases from V and 10 bases from J, leaving 24 bases between. Germline values: CDR1 SNHLY, CDR2 FYNNEI. This CDR3 contains 15 residues. The CDR3 DNA is TGTGCCAGCAGCTCTACGGATCAGGGTAGTTCGGTAGCTTTCTTT. As protein: CASSSTDQGSSVAFF.

The rearrangement links TRBV28 to TRBJ1-2, with D perhaps matching TRBD1 (6 bases). In germline, CDR1 is MDHEN, CDR2 SYDVKM. Trimming left V 7 bases short and J 8 bases short, with 23 bases between. CDR3 length: 15 residues. The CDR3 reads CASIQLRGGAGGYTF. CDR3 nucleotide sequence: TGTGCCAGCATTCAATTGCGGGGGGGCGCGGGAGGCTACACCTTC.

This sequence joins TRBV6-2 or TRBV6-3 and TRBJ2-2, with 8 bases aligning to TRBD2. The CDR3 length is 16 residues. V gave up 0 bases and J gave up 1 base; unmatched junction bases: 1. Germline-derived CDR1 and CDR2 are MNHEY and SVGEGT. The CDR3: CASSYSSGENTGELFF. DNA of the CDR3: TGTGCCAGCAGTTACTCTAGCGGGGAGAACACCGGGGAGCTGTTTTTT.

The chain couples TRBV9 to TRBJ1-2, with a weak D call TRBD1 (6 bases). Germline CDR1 SGDLS, CDR2 YYNGEE. Between the trimmed V and J ends, which lost 4 bases and 6 bases, there was a span of 13 bases. The CDR3 is 13 residues long. The CDR3 nucleotides read TGTGCCAGCAGCCGAACAGGGTTCGATGGCTACACCTTC. Encoded protein: CASSRTGFDGYTF.

The J gene is TRBJ1-5, the V gene TRBV28; 9 bases agree with TRBD1. This CDR3 region has 17 residues. Looked up from germline, CDR1 is MDHEN and CDR2 is SYDVKM. V lost 7 bases, J lost 6 bases, and 16 bases stayed unmatched. The CDR3 reads CASIRAPGTGMGQPQHF. For the CDR3, the DNA is TGTGCCAGCATCAGAGCTCCCGGGACAGGGATGGGTCAGCCCCAGCATTTT.

This chain links TRBV7-2 with TRBJ1-5; 9 bases are shared with TRBD1. The CDR3 runs 14 residues. Germline V gives CDR1 SGHTA, CDR2 FQGNSA. V was clipped by 3 bases and J by 6 bases; unmatched bases: 3. CDR3 DNA sequence: TGTGCCAGCAGCTTCCGGGACAGGGCTCAGCCCCAGCATTTT. Translated, it gives CASSFRDRAQPQHF.

The CDR3 DNA follows: TGTGCCAGCAGTGGCACAGGGCACGGCTACACCTTC. Protein sequence: CASSGTGHGYTF. The chain has TRBV27 and TRBJ1-2; D is possibly TRBD1 (6 bases). The CDR3 covers 12 residues. CDR1 and CDR2 from the germline V gene are MNHEY and SMNVEV (reference sequence). Between the trimmed V and J ends, which lost 5 bases and 8 bases, there was a span of 12 bases.

In its sample, this clone was seen a few times. V and J are TRBV29-1 and TRBJ1-3; perhaps TRBD1 as D (5 bases). The CDR3 is 16 amino acids. Per the germline V gene, CDR1 is SQVTM and CDR2 is ANQGSEA. The germline V and J ends were trimmed by 5 bases and 2 bases, with 19 bases remaining between them. The CDR3 sequence: CSVLTSREGPGNTIYF. For the CDR3, the DNA is TGCAGCGTTCTTACCAGCAGGGAAGGTCCTGGAAACACCATATATTTT.

This chain uses TRBV5-1 with TRBJ1-3, with D perhaps matching TRBD1 (6 bases). In germline, CDR1 is SGHRS, CDR2 YFSETQ. V was trimmed by 0 bases and J by 4 bases, leaving 8 bases between them. The CDR3 is 14 residues long. The CDR3 region has the DNA TGCGCCAGCAGCTTGGCAGGGGTCGGAAACACCATATATTTT. The encoded protein is CASSLAGVGNTIYF.

V gene TRBV7-2 combines with J gene TRBJ1-2; 9 nucleotides line up with TRBD1. V shed 7 bases, J shed 4 bases, and the junction held 10 bases outside the gene matches. The CDR3 totals 15 residues. The germline V gene has CDR1 SGHTA and CDR2 FQGNSA. Written as DNA, the CDR3 is TGTGCCAGCACCCTGTCCGGGACAGGGATCTATGGCTACACCTTC. Translated, it gives CASTLSGTGIYGYTF.

Within the sample, this clone is medium-sized (0.01 to 0.1%). V and J are TRBV5-1 and TRBJ2-3, with 7 bases that match TRBD2. This CDR3 has 15 residues. The J segment lost 4 bases and the V segment lost 0 bases, leaving 5 bases of the junction unmatched. Germline loops: CDR1 SGHRS, CDR2 YFSETQ. This chain's CDR3 is CASSLALAGADTQYF. The CDR3 DNA reads as TGCGCCAGCAGCTTGGCTCTTGCGGGGGCAGATACGCAGTATTTT.

This chain connects TRBV10-3 to TRBJ1-6; no clear D gene. CDR1 and CDR2 from the germline V gene are ENHRY and SYGVKD. Trimming shortened V by 0 bases and J by 10 bases, and 16 bases separated the two germline ends. The CDR3 is 16 residues long. The CDR3, as DNA: TGTGCCATCAGTGAGTCGAGGGCAGCCCGTGGGTCACCCCTCCACTTT. Amino acids: CAISESRAARGSPLHF.

This clone has just a few counts. The chain carries TRBV4-1 and TRBJ1-2; D is perhaps TRBD1 (6 bases). The CDR3 consists of 14 residues. The V gene lost 0 bases and the J gene lost 7 bases, with 12 bases spanning the gap. Per the germline V gene, CDR1 is MGHRA and CDR2 is YSYEKL. The CDR3 region is CASSQEITGLGYTF. The CDR3 DNA is TGCGCCAGCAGCCAAGAAATAACAGGGCTTGGCTACACCTTC.

The CDR3 sequence: CASSRAGLGSQPQHF. The CDR3, as DNA: TGTGCCAGCAGCCGAGCAGGATTGGGGAGTCAGCCCCAGCATTTT. This chain uses TRBV7-8 with TRBJ1-5, with D unclear. Germline V lookup: CDR1 SGHVS, CDR2 FQNEAQ. This CDR3 contains 15 residues. V lost 5 bases and J 6 bases, leaving 17 bases between the germline ends.

The sample holds one count of this clone. V and J are TRBV20-1 and TRBJ1-2; D possibly corresponds to TRBD1 (6 bases). The CDR3 has 11 amino acids. Trimming cost V 4 bases and J 8 bases, with 11 bases left between them. Germline V gives CDR1 DFQATT, CDR2 SNEGSKA (reference sequence). The CDR3, as DNA: TGCAGTGCTACGACAGGATACGGCTACACCTTC. Its translation is CSATTGYGYTF.

V usage is TRBV11-1 and J usage is TRBJ2-7; the match to TRBD2 covers 7 bases. CDR1 and CDR2 (germline): SGHAT, FQDESV (reference sequence). The trim removed 8 bases at V and 6 bases at J, leaving 4 bases unmatched. CDR3 length equals 11 residues. CDR3 nucleotides: TGTGCCAGCTCATCGGGGGGCGAGCAGTACTTC. It yields the protein CASSSGGEQYF.

The chain uses TRBV27 and TRBJ1-5; D remains unclear. The germline gives CDR1 MNHEY, CDR2 SMNVEV (reference sequence). V was pared by 0 bases and J by 6 bases, with 6 bases between. This CDR3 has 13 amino acids. The CDR3 sequence is CASSLSYGQPQHF. The CDR3 DNA follows: TGTGCCAGCAGTTTATCTTACGGTCAGCCCCAGCATTTT.

The CDR3 coding sequence is TGTGCCAGCAGCCCCGGGACAGGGACCTATGGCTACACCTTC. It yields the protein CASSPGTGTYGYTF. This rearrangement joins TRBV14 to TRBJ1-2; 9 nucleotides match TRBD1. V gave up 4 bases and J gave up 4 bases; unmatched junction bases: 4. CDR1 and CDR2 (germline): SGHDN, FVKESK. CDR3 size: 14 residues.

J is TRBJ2-2 and V is TRBV5-5, with D uncertain. CDR1 is SGHKS, CDR2 YYEKEE, per germline (reference sequence). The CDR3 spans 15 residues. V was shortened by 3 bases and J by 0 bases, with 9 bases between the two germline ends. This chain's CDR3 is CASSSSVANTGELFF. Written as DNA, the CDR3 is TGTGCCAGCAGCTCGTCCGTTGCGAACACCGGGGAGCTGTTTTTT.

The chain employs TRBV10-1 and TRBJ2-1; 7 positions agree with TRBD2. The V segment lost 0 bases and the J segment 4 bases; nucleotides outside the gene matches: 6. This CDR3 has 16 amino acids. The germline gives CDR1 WNHNN, CDR2 SYGVQD (reference sequence). The CDR3 nucleotides are TGCGCCAGCAGTGAGTCGACAAGCGGGGAATACAATGAGCAGTTCTTC. Encoded protein: CASSESTSGEYNEQFF.

This sequence joins TRBV7-9 and TRBJ1-1; 11 bases align to TRBD1. CDR3 length: 17 amino acids. V was pared by 5 bases and J by 5 bases, with 13 bases of the junction left unmatched. Germline V CDR1 and CDR2: SEHNR, FQNEAQ (reference sequence). CDR3 residues: CASSRRTGGFVRTEAFF. DNA for the CDR3: TGTGCCAGCAGCCGACGGACAGGGGGCTTTGTTAGAACTGAAGCTTTCTTT. The variable domain in full, completed from reference TRBV7-9 and TRBJ1-1, reads DTGVSQNPRHKITKRGQNVTFRCDPISEHNRLYWYRQTLGQGPEFLTYFQNEAQLEKSRLLSDRFSAERPKGSFSTLEIQRTEQGDSAMYLCASSRRTGGFVRTEAFFGQGTRLTVV.

J is TRBJ2-2 and V is TRBV7-3, with D maybe TRBD2 (6 bases). The length of the CDR3 is 14 residues. V lost 5 bases to trimming and J lost 5 bases, with 12 bases between them. CDR1 and CDR2 (germline): SGHTA, FQGTGA. The CDR3 nucleotides are TGTGCCAGCAGCCCCTGGAGCGGGACCGGGGAGCTGTTTTTT. Protein sequence: CASSPWSGTGELFF.